The rows below give T cell receptor beta chains drawn from one sample of a study of metastatic and nonmetastatic thyroid tumors. TCRdb re-clonotyped the PCR reads via MiXCR. The sample yields some 93,000 clones, 9.5% to 15% seen once. The sequenced sample was blood. All receptors derive from a female donor with papillary thyroid cancer or a benign thyroid nodule (not recorded which). Some clones in this sample may be carry-over from other donors' samples. Each CDR3 is given without its conserved first and last residue.

v_call	j_call	cdr3_aa
TRBV20-1	TRBJ2-1	SAREPSSGSYNEQF
TRBV7-3	TRBJ2-5	ASSLHGQETQY
TRBV11-2	TRBJ2-3	ASSPYLDANTQY
TRBV6-1	TRBJ1-1	ASSDTTWSRVRYTEAF
TRBV11-3	TRBJ1-5	ASSLVGGSNQPQH
TRBV9	TRBJ2-3	ASSLAGHGGTDTQY
TRBV28	TRBJ2-1	ASSLGDPYNEQF
TRBV18	TRBJ2-1	ASSPIAAYYNEQF
TRBV11-2	TRBJ2-2	ASSPGTRGTGELF
TRBV27	TRBJ2-5	ASSSLAGGGETQY
TRBV9	TRBJ2-3	ASGSGGDTQY
TRBV5-1	TRBJ2-6	ASKLDPGANVLT
TRBV19	TRBJ1-2	ASSPEERLFYGYT
TRBV2	TRBJ1-2	ASRKGPAMSEGYT
TRBV11-1	TRBJ2-7	ASSLYGTPGQYNEQY
TRBV6-1	TRBJ1-1	ASNEGVFTEAF
TRBV30	TRBJ2-2	AGYRGYTGELF
TRBV12-3/TRBV12-4	TRBJ1-1	ADNRQNTEAF
TRBV20-1	TRBJ2-7	SAALAGTYEQY
TRBV4-2	TRBJ2-7	ASSRGGTGMNDEQY
TRBV6-1	TRBJ2-7	ASRPPGPLGEQY
TRBV18	TRBJ2-5	ASSPPAAGLETQY
TRBV30	TRBJ1-1	AWRGGPTEAF
TRBV19	TRBJ2-6	ASTTTGGRLSGANVLT
TRBV6-1	TRBJ1-5	ASSQGRDVQPQH
TRBV7-8	TRBJ2-5	ASSLDREETQY
TRBV5-8	TRBJ1-5	ATQDRLRNQPQH
TRBV6-2/TRBV6-3	TRBJ1-2	ASSYVGGNGYT
TRBV6-1	TRBJ1-6	AGGRGGFSSPLH
TRBV2	TRBJ1-5	ASRPGLIQPQH
TRBV6-6	TRBJ1-1	ASSYSGQGSAF
TRBV5-5	TRBJ2-5	ASRDRGVQETQY
TRBV15	TRBJ2-3	ATRRPSTDTQY
TRBV20-1	TRBJ2-1	SARWLRTSGYNEQF
TRBV4-2	TRBJ2-1	ASSQDPGESSYNEQF
TRBV7-3	TRBJ2-3	ASSKRGSSSTDTQY
TRBV6-5	TRBJ1-2	ASSYGASGQGIWGYT